The next 31 T cell receptor beta chains were all read from a single sample in a study of CD8+ T cells in alopecia areata. Treatment here: oral pan-JAK inhibitor, 5-10 mg twice daily. After isolation, RNA underwent reverse transcription to generate cDNA as the sequencing template. Using immunoSEQ multiplex PCR, the repertoire was profiled, and TCRdb retains in-frame clones only, with some absent. This table holds 100,000 to 120,000 clones, roughly 50% found once. The sequencing here drew on CD4+ T cells sorted from blood, taken at week 24, from a patient treated with tofacitinib. The receptors were sampled from a human donor with alopecia areata.

This clone showed up just once. V gene TRBV9 combines with J gene TRBJ2-5; TRBD2 aligns across 10 bases. Germline-derived CDR1 and CDR2 are SGDLS and YYNGEE. The CDR3 is 14 residues long. The V segment lost 3 bases and the J segment 3 bases; nucleotides outside the gene matches: 2. CDR3 region: CASSAGLAEETQYF. In DNA form, the CDR3 reads TGTGCCAGCAGCGCAGGACTAGCGGAAGAGACCCAGTACTTC.

J is TRBJ2-2 and V is TRBV29-1; D might be TRBD1 (5 bases). In germline, CDR1 is SQVTM, CDR2 ANQGSEA. The CDR3 consists of 15 residues. V lost 2 bases to trimming and J lost 3 bases, with 13 bases between them. CDR3 sequence (DNA): TGCAGCGTTGAAAGGTGGGGCTCCGACACCGGGGAGCTGTTTTTT. Translated, it gives CSVERWGSDTGELFF.

This clone is a singleton in its sample. The same CDR3 can be traced to other DNA sequences in this sample. The chain recombines TRBV2 with TRBJ1-2; no reliable D call. The CDR3 has 12 residues. Trimming shortened V by 3 bases and J by 1 base, and 3 bases separated the two germline ends. The germline gives CDR1 SNHLY, CDR2 FYNNEI. CDR3 loop: CASSEGNYGYTF. The CDR3 region has the DNA TGTGCCAGCAGTGAGGGTAACTATGGCTACACCTTC. Filled out from reference TRBV2 and TRBJ1-2, the complete variable domain reads EPEVTQTPSHQVTQMGQEVILRCVPISNHLYFYWYRQILGQKVEFLVSFYNNEISEKSEIFDDQFSVERPDGSNFTLKIRSTKLEDSAMYFCASSEGNYGYTFGSGTRLTVV.

The chain uses TRBV5-1 and TRBJ2-5, with TRBD1 identical over 11 bases. Germline CDR1 SGHRS, CDR2 YFSETQ. V lost 4 bases to trimming and J lost 5 bases; unmatched junction nucleotides: 10. The CDR3 covers 16 residues. The CDR3 sequence is CASSLGPGTGGETQYF. CDR3 sequence (DNA): TGCGCCAGCAGCCTAGGACCCGGGACAGGGGGGGAGACCCAGTACTTC.

With respect to this clone: Other DNA sequences within the sample encode an identical CDR3. This sequence joins TRBV7-2 and TRBJ2-3, with D perhaps TRBD1 or TRBD2 (5 bases each). This CDR3 has 14 amino acids. In germline, CDR1 is SGHTA, CDR2 FQGNSA. V dropped 1 base and J dropped 1 base, with 6 bases sitting between them. The CDR3 sequence is CASSLVGGTDTQYF. The CDR3 region has the DNA TGTGCCAGCAGCTTAGTGGGGGGCACAGATACGCAGTATTTT. Drawing the rest from reference TRBV7-2 and TRBJ2-3, the complete variable domain is GAGVSQSPSNKVTEKGKDVELRCDPISGHTALYWYRQSLGQGLEFLIYFQGNSAPDKSGLPSDRFSAERTGGSVSTLTIQRTQQEDSAVYLCASSLVGGTDTQYFGPGTRLTVL.

This chain links TRBV2 with TRBJ2-1; D not certain. The germline gives CDR1 SNHLY, CDR2 FYNNEI. V lost 7 bases to trimming and J lost 7 bases, with 14 bases between them. The CDR3 covers 13 residues. The CDR3 DNA reads TGTGCCAGCAAGAGGACGGTGGGGAATGAGCAGTTCTTC. Its translation: CASKRTVGNEQFF.

This clone turned up a few times. V usage is TRBV9 and J usage is TRBJ1-6; D may be TRBD1 (6 bases). V was cut by 3 bases and J by 9 bases, with 10 bases left in between. Germline CDR1 SGDLS, CDR2 YYNGEE. This CDR3 is built from 13 residues. CDR3 protein: CASSEGGSSPLHF. CDR3 bases: TGTGCCAGCAGCGAGGGGGGGTCTTCACCCCTCCACTTT. The full variable domain, its missing parts supplied by reference TRBV9 and TRBJ1-6, is DSGVTQTPKHLITATGQRVTLRCSPRSGDLSVYWYQQSLDQGLQFLIQYYNGEERAKGNILERFSAQQFPDLHSELNLSSLELGDSALYFCASSEGGSSPLHFGNGTRLTVT.

The chain employs TRBV14 and TRBJ2-3, with 7 bases matching TRBD1. V shed 4 bases and J 8 bases; nucleotides not matched to a gene: 3. Germline V gene lookup returns CDR1 SGHDN and CDR2 FVKESK. The CDR3 sequence is 12 residues long. CDR3 sequence reads: CASSLDRVTQYF. The CDR3, as DNA: TGTGCCAGCAGCCTTGACAGGGTTACGCAGTATTTT.

This clone is a singleton in its sample. The genes are TRBV2 and TRBJ2-7; D may be TRBD1 (6 bases). Trimming took 4 bases from V and 1 from J, leaving 8 bases between them. From germline, CDR1 is SNHLY and CDR2 FYNNEI. The CDR3 has 13 amino acids. The CDR3 reads CASSGQVSYEQYF. The CDR3 DNA sequence: TGTGCCAGCAGTGGACAGGTTTCCTACGAGCAGTACTTC.

The chain carries TRBV5-1 and TRBJ1-1, with D perhaps TRBD1 (5 bases). This CDR3 spans 12 amino acids. The germline V gene encodes CDR1 SGHRS and CDR2 YFSETQ. The V end lost 4 bases, the J end lost 5 bases, and 9 bases lay between the germline ends. Here the CDR3 reads CASSGGGTEAFF. The CDR3 DNA reads as TGCGCCAGCAGCGGGGGTGGGACTGAAGCTTTCTTT.

This clone has more than one count but fewer than ten. The chain is built from TRBV7-2 and TRBJ2-2; 7 nucleotides line up with TRBD1. The ends lost 4 bases at V and 0 bases at J; junction bases unmatched: 2. Germline assignment: CDR1 SGHTA and CDR2 FQGNSA. This CDR3 has 15 amino acids. CDR3 DNA sequence: TGTGCCAGCAGCTCGGGACAGACGAACACCGGGGAGCTGTTTTTT. Encoded protein: CASSSGQTNTGELFF. Together with reference TRBV7-2 and TRBJ2-2, the CDR3 gives the full variable domain: GAGVSQSPSNKVTEKGKDVELRCDPISGHTALYWYRQSLGQGLEFLIYFQGNSAPDKSGLPSDRFSAERTGGSVSTLTIQRTQQEDSAVYLCASSSGQTNTGELFFGEGSRLTVL.

This clone has only a few counts. The J gene is TRBJ2-5, the V gene TRBV23-1; D is tentatively TRBD1 or TRBD2 (5 bases each). TRBV23-1 is an open reading frame whose function is uncertain. With 0 bases removed from V and 2 bases from J, the gap between germline ends came to 10 bases. The CDR3 spans 15 residues. The CDR3 loop is CASSQSRGEQETQYF. As DNA, the CDR3 is TGCGCCAGCAGTCAATCGCGAGGGGAGCAAGAGACCCAGTACTTC.

V is TRBV30 and J is TRBJ1-6, with D hard to call. The CDR3 has 12 residues. V was cut by 2 bases and J by 5 bases, with 4 bases left in between. Germline assignment: CDR1 GTSNPN and CDR2 SVGIG (reference sequence). The CDR3 is CAWSPNNSPLHF. CDR3 sequence (DNA): TGTGCCTGGAGTCCGAATAATTCACCCCTCCACTTT.

On this clone: The junction and the germline gene differ at one end; a read error may be behind it. CDR3: CAWTRDLAPINF. Written as DNA, the CDR3 is TGTGCCTGGACCCGTGACCTCGCCCCGATTAATTTT. The genes are TRBV30 and TRBJ2-3; D gene ambiguous. The germline V gene encodes CDR1 GTSNPN and CDR2 SVGIG (reference sequence). This CDR3 comprises 12 residues.

The chain carries TRBV5-1 and TRBJ2-5; 7 nucleotides match TRBD1. CDR1 SGHRS and CDR2 YFSETQ come from the germline V gene. Trimming cost V 4 bases and J 5 bases; bases outside gene matches: 8. There are 14 residues in the CDR3. CDR3 sequence reads: CASSGGQPRETQYF. In DNA, the CDR3 is TGCGCCAGCAGCGGGGGACAGCCTCGGGAGACCCAGTACTTC.

This clone has only a few counts. The chain employs TRBV20-1 and TRBJ1-2; D is uncertain. The CDR3 is 10 residues long. Trimming cost V 3 bases and J 4 bases, with 3 bases left between them. In germline, CDR1 is DFQATT, CDR2 SNEGSKA (reference sequence). Here the CDR3 reads CSARAYGYTF. The CDR3 region has the DNA TGCAGTGCTAGGGCCTATGGCTACACCTTC.

The J gene is TRBJ2-5, the V gene TRBV6-6, with 8 positions matching TRBD1. This CDR3 spans 15 amino acids. V dropped 2 bases and J dropped 5; count of bases not matched to a gene: 7. Germline values: CDR1 MNHNY, CDR2 SVGAGI (reference sequence). The CDR3 nucleotides are TGTGCCAGCAGTTACCCTAGGGACAGGAGGGAGACCCAGTACTTC. Translated: CASSYPRDRRETQYF.

This sequence joins TRBV5-6 and TRBJ1-2, with D uncertain. The CDR3 extends over 13 amino acids. The ends were cut back, 0 bases at V and 8 bases at J, with 11 bases in the middle. Germline assignment: CDR1 SGHDT and CDR2 YYEEEE. CDR3 protein: CASSLEAGRGYTF. The CDR3 DNA is TGTGCCAGCAGCTTGGAGGCGGGAAGGGGCTACACCTTC.

This clone came up once. The rearrangement links TRBV7-2 to TRBJ2-5; D unresolved. Between the trimmed V and J ends, which lost 4 bases and 5 bases, there was a span of 11 bases. CDR3 length equals 13 residues. Germline V gives CDR1 SGHTA, CDR2 FQGNSA. CDR3 loop: CASSYSETETQYF. CDR3 nucleotides: TGTGCCAGCAGCTACAGCGAAACGGAGACCCAGTACTTC.

This clone occurred a few times. The rearrangement joins TRBV5-1 to TRBJ2-5, with D uncertain. V was pared by 5 bases and J by 5 bases, with 13 bases between. Germline CDR1 and CDR2: SGHRS and YFSETQ. The CDR3 is 13 amino acids. CDR3 protein: CASSADPGETQYF. The CDR3, as DNA: TGCGCCAGCAGTGCTGACCCGGGCGAGACCCAGTACTTC.

This clone was seen repeatedly, ten times or more. The gene calls are TRBV11-2 and TRBJ1-1; the D is unclear. The V end was cut by 2 bases, the J end by 6 bases, with 13 bases between. Per the germline V gene, CDR1 is SGHAT and CDR2 is FQNNGV. The CDR3 covers 14 residues. CDR3 nucleotide sequence: TGTGCCAGCAGCTTACCGCCGCCCGCTCCTGAAGCTTTCTTT. Translating it yields CASSLPPPAPEAFF.

The chain carries TRBV2 and TRBJ1-2; D might be TRBD1 (5 bases). Germline loops: CDR1 SNHLY, CDR2 FYNNEI. This CDR3 contains 13 residues. V was shortened by 8 bases and J by 8 bases, with 18 bases between the two germline ends. This chain's CDR3 is CASLLGAASGYTF. The CDR3 nucleotides are TGTGCCAGCCTTCTAGGGGCAGCGTCGGGCTACACCTTC.

The chain recombines TRBV5-4 with TRBJ2-5; D is perhaps TRBD2 (6 bases). There are 15 residues in the CDR3. Trimming pared 0 bases from V and 5 bases from J, leaving 14 bases between. The germline CDR1 and CDR2 sequences are SGHNT and YYREEE (reference sequence). CDR3 nucleotide sequence: TGTGCCAGCAGCTTGGTGGGCAGGGCGGGGGAGACCCAGTACTTC. Amino acids: CASSLVGRAGETQYF.

The chain uses TRBV4-3 and TRBJ1-2; D is uncertain. V dropped 4 bases and J dropped 3 bases, with 15 bases sitting between them. This CDR3 has 15 amino acids. In germline, CDR1 is LGHNA, CDR2 YSLEER. DNA of the CDR3: TGCGCCAGCAGCCGTCGAGCGCGTGGGGACTATGGCTACACCTTC. This codes for CASSRRARGDYGYTF.

About this clone itself: Other nucleotide sequences from this sample produce the same CDR3. The rearrangement uses TRBV5-1 and TRBJ2-5; D uncertain. Germline loops: CDR1 SGHRS, CDR2 YFSETQ. The CDR3 runs 11 residues. V gave up 3 bases and J gave up 5 bases, with 5 bases separating them. CDR3 sequence (DNA): TGCGCCAGCAGCTCGCAGGAGACCCAGTACTTC. Translating it yields CASSSQETQYF.

This chain links TRBV29-1 with TRBJ1-1, with 7 bases identical to TRBD1. The germline V gene has CDR1 SQVTM and CDR2 ANQGSEA. Trimming at V came to 6 bases and at J to 0 bases, leaving 4 bases not matched to a gene. This CDR3 region has 13 residues. Here the CDR3 DNA reads TGCAGCGTGGGACAGCGCCTGAACACTGAAGCTTTCTTT. As protein: CSVGQRLNTEAFF.

This clone was seen a single time. The gene calls are TRBV7-2 and TRBJ2-2; 9 bases are a match to TRBD1. Looked up from germline, CDR1 is SGHTA and CDR2 is FQGNSA. The J segment lost 1 base and the V segment lost 3 bases, leaving 3 bases of the junction unmatched. This CDR3 is 16 amino acids long. CDR3 in amino acids: CASSFPGQGNTGELFF. The CDR3 DNA is TGTGCCAGCAGCTTTCCGGGACAGGGGAACACCGGGGAGCTGTTTTTT.

This clone was detected only a few times. The J gene is TRBJ2-5, the V gene TRBV10-3, with TRBD2 identical over 12 bases. Trimming took 3 bases from V and 2 from J; bases not matched to a gene: 7. Germline V gene lookup returns CDR1 ENHRY and CDR2 SYGVKD. The CDR3 loop spans 17 amino acids. CDR3 DNA: TGTGCCATCAGTGACGGGTTGACTAGCGGGGGACAAGAGACCCAGTACTTC. Residues: CAISDGLTSGGQETQYF.

In its sample, this clone was seen a few times. The chain carries TRBV11-2 and TRBJ2-1; 7 bases line up with TRBD2. The length of the CDR3 is 14 residues. The V segment lost 5 bases and the J segment 4 bases; nucleotides outside the gene matches: 5. Germline CDR1 and CDR2: SGHAT and FQNNGV. DNA of the CDR3: TGTGCCAGCAGCAGCCGGGGGGATTACAATGAGCAGTTCTTC. This encodes CASSSRGDYNEQFF.

The V and J genes are TRBV30 and TRBJ1-6; 9 bases match TRBD1. The CDR3 is 12 residues long. Germline V gene sequence: CDR1 GTSNPN, CDR2 SVGIG (reference sequence). J was trimmed by 9 bases and V by 3 bases; bases with no gene match: 0. For the CDR3, the DNA is TGTGCCTGGAGGGACAGGGGTTCACCCCTCCACTTT. Protein: CAWRDRGSPLHF.

The chain joins TRBV15 to TRBJ2-7, with D perhaps TRBD1 (5 bases). The V gene's germline CDR1 is LNHNV and CDR2 YYDKDF (reference sequence). The CDR3 loop spans 15 amino acids. Trimming took off 0 bases at V and 4 bases at J, with 13 bases between the two ends. The CDR3 loop reads CATSRDFGRAYEQYF. The DNA for the CDR3 is TGTGCCACCAGCAGAGATTTTGGCAGGGCTTACGAGCAGTACTTC.